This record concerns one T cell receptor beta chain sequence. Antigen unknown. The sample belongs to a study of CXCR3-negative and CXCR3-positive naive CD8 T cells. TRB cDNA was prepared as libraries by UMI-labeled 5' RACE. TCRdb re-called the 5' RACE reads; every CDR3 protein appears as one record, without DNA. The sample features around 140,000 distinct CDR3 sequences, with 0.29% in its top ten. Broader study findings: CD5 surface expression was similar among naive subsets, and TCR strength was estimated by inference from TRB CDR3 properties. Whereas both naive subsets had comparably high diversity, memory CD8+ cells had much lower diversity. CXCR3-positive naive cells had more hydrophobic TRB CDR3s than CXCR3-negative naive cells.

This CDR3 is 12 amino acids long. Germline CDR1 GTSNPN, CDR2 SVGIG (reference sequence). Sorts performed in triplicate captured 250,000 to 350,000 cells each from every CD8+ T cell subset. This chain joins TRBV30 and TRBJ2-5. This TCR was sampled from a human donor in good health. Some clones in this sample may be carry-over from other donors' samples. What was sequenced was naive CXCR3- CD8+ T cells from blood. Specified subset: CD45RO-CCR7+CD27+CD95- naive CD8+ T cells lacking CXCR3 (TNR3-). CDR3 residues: CAWSGPEETQYF.